The sequence of this TCR beta chain was determined in a study of blood T cell repertoires in COVID-19 (dated by TCRdb to 2019 to 2021). About the full investigation: Samples covering the acute and convalescent phases of COVID-19 were provided by collaborators in the United States, Italy and Spain. Where HLA class I and class II types were available, the types were taken from metadata supplied by the sample provider, not from assay-based typing. The samples were drawn from the first 160 participants of the ongoing ImmuneRACE study and from over 950 subjects provided by 6 global collaborators. Nearly every sample came with metadata listing a de-identified subject ID, COVID-19 status, age in years and sex. Subjects who had been exposed to COVID-19, were actively infected with it, or had recovered from it provided the deeply sampled blood TCRbeta repertoires that made up the dataset. A freely available public database, intended as a resource for researchers studying the immune response to SARS-CoV-2, is where the repertoires were released. The material from the prospective study consisted of cDNA or gDNA derived from T cells, B-cell-depleted T cells, or PBMCs. Summary of the overall study and its limitations: The quantity of clinical and demographic metadata differed by source and by participant and was supplied without curation.

TCRbeta CDR3 regions were amplified from genomic DNA using the immunoSEQ Assay, a bias-controlled multiplex PCR. In the paper's pipeline: Within the assay, amplification of reference gene primers was used to estimate how many nucleated cells each sample contained. To quantify the absolute abundance of each unique TCRbeta CDR3 rearrangement, sequence reads were collapsed and filtered. For each sample, productive Simpson clonality was calculated as the square root of Simpson's diversity index over productive rearrangements. The immuneACCESS repertoire file appears here via TCRdb, limited to in-frame rearrangements. These files lack a portion of the clones; in checked studies, under half of the deficit traces to unresolved V genes, and the cause of the others is not known. That table furnishes V, J and clone size, whereas the DNA furnished D and trimming. Across this sample there are over 250,000 clones, with approximately 82% seen only once. The ten top clones hold 5% of the sample.

Turning to this clone: Its antigen is unknown. With a much larger clone just one base away, this may be a read error. This same CDR3 is encoded by further DNA sequences in the sample.

Participants in the prospective study were aged about 18 to 95 years, lived in over 20 United States geographic areas, and enrolled through a virtual design. In the prospective study, participants were assigned to cohorts based on the clinical history participants reported in a screening survey and a study questionnaire. Exposed participants had been in contact with someone with a PCR-confirmed or clinician-diagnosed COVID-19 case within 2 weeks of study entry. Mobile phlebotomists in the prospective study collected whole blood, serum and a nasopharyngeal or oropharyngeal swab from every participant. Participants in the prospective study had the option to provide additional blood draws and questionnaires over a roughly two-month period. Blood samples from the prospective study were shipped frozen or at room temperature prior to DNA extraction. Trimming takes 4 bases from V and 7 bases from J, and the germline ends sit 16 bases apart. CDR1 SGHDN and CDR2 FVKESK are derived from the germline V gene. The CDR3 covers 14 residues, taking in both the cysteine and the phenylalanine. The entry retains the CDR3 DNA only, 42 bases that are in frame from base 1.

The V and J genes are TRBV14 and TRBJ1-2; the D gene is possibly TRBD1, with 5 bases matching. This TCR was sampled from a man aged 35-49 years who had been exposed to COVID-19. The specimen sequenced was PBMCs or T cells enriched from blood (not recorded which). CDR3 sequence: CASSPLGGGGGYTF. Read as DNA, the sequence is TGTGCCAGCAGCCCCCTGGGGGGGGGAGGTGGCTACACCTTC.